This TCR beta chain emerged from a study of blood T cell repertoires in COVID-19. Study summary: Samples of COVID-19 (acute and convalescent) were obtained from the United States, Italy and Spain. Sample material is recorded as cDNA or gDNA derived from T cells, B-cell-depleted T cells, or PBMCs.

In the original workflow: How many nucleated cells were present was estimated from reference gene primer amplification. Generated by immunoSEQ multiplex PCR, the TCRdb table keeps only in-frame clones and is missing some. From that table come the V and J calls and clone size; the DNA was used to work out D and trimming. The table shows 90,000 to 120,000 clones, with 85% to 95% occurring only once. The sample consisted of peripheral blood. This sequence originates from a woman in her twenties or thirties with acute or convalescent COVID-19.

The CDR3 nucleotides are TGTGCCAGCACTCTCGGGACAGTAGGCTATGGCTACACCTTC. It specifies CASTLGTVGYGYTF. The chain carries TRBV11-2 and TRBJ1-2; 7 bases are a match to TRBD1. The junction had 9 bases not matched to a gene; V was cut back by 7 bases and J by 4 bases. Germline values: CDR1 SGHAT, CDR2 FQNNGV. This CDR3 region has 14 residues.